One and the same sample provided the 24 T cell receptor beta chains below, sequenced in a study of blood T cells in healthy people across ages. The second PCR ran 7 to 11 cycles with a sample-barcoded 5' primer and J-beta primers. From the 5' RACE reads, TCRdb called clonotypes with MiXCR, one entry per CDR3 protein. The sample includes about 1.8 million distinct CDR3 sequences, about 50% of them seen just once. The sequenced sample was blood. Receptors originate from a woman aged 40 to 50 in good health.

V gene TRBV28 combines with J gene TRBJ1-2; a possible D gene is TRBD1 (5 bases). Per the germline V gene, CDR1 is MDHEN and CDR2 is SYDVKM. This CDR3 is 14 amino acids long. The V end was cut by 6 bases, the J end by 8 bases, with 19 bases between. The CDR3 is CASSLISGILGYTF. The CDR3, as DNA: TGTGCCAGCAGCCTGATCTCAGGGATACTGGGCTACACCTTC.

As regards this clonotype: This may be a read error, as it is one base from a much larger clone. V and J are TRBV29-1 and TRBJ1-2; tentatively, D is TRBD1 (5 bases). The CDR3 is made up of 12 amino acids. From germline, CDR1 is SQVTM and CDR2 ANQGSEA. V lost 7 bases to trimming and J lost 7 bases, with 16 bases between them. The CDR3 nucleotides read TGCAGCGCTAGCCGGGACGCCCGTGGCTACACCTTC. Its translation is CSASRDARGYTF.

V and J are TRBV12-3 or TRBV12-4 and TRBJ2-1, with TRBD2 identical over 9 bases. The trim removed 1 base at V and 2 bases at J, leaving 3 bases unmatched. This CDR3 is 16 amino acids long. This CDR3 reads CASSLGGRAPYNEQFF. The CDR3 coding sequence is TGTGCCAGCAGTTTAGGCGGGAGGGCCCCCTACAATGAGCAGTTCTTC.

This clonotype has only a few counts. This chain connects TRBV29-1 to TRBJ1-2; D remains unclear. This CDR3 comprises 14 residues. CDR1 and CDR2 (germline): SQVTM, ANQGSEA. Trimming removed 0 bases at V and 2 bases at J, with 10 bases between. This CDR3 reads CSVEDWEQNYGYTF. DNA of the CDR3: TGCAGCGTTGAAGATTGGGAACAGAACTATGGCTACACCTTC.

This clonotype has a handful of counts. The V call is TRBV5-1, the J call TRBJ1-2; 7 bases map to TRBD1. The V gene end was trimmed by 2 bases and the J gene end by 0 bases; junction bases not matched to a gene: 16. Germline V lookup: CDR1 SGHRS, CDR2 YFSETQ. The CDR3 sequence is 19 residues long. CDR3 nucleotides: TGCGCCAGCAGCTTCAATACTCGGGACAGATCATATACTAACTATGGCTACACCTTC. Translating gives CASSFNTRDRSYTNYGYTF.

The chain couples TRBV3-1 to TRBJ2-5; D remains unclear. The J call may be incorrect, as the DNA end agrees better with TRBJ2-7. The CDR3 runs 12 residues. The germline gives CDR1 LGHDT, CDR2 YNNKEL (reference sequence). Here the CDR3 reads CASSFEPHEQYF. The CDR3 DNA follows: TGTGCCAGCAGCTTTGAACCGCACGAGCAGTACTTC.

V and J are TRBV12-3 or TRBV12-4 and TRBJ2-1; TRBD1 agrees at 9 bases. CDR3 length: 18 amino acids. V shed 1 base, J shed 4 bases, and the junction held 11 bases outside the gene matches. This chain's CDR3 is CASSLVSSWDRDYNEQFF. CDR3 nucleotide sequence: TGTGCCAGCAGTTTAGTATCCAGCTGGGACAGGGATTACAATGAGCAGTTCTTC.

This clonotype has just a few counts. This chain connects TRBV28 to TRBJ2-7; TRBD1 aligns across 7 bases. J gave up 6 bases and V 4 bases, and 9 bases lay outside the gene matches. CDR1 MDHEN and CDR2 SYDVKM come from the germline V gene. This CDR3 region has 14 residues. CDR3 coding DNA: TGTGCCAGCAGTTCGGTTCAGGGGGTCTCCGAGCAGTACTTC. This translates into CASSSVQGVSEQYF.

The rearrangement joins TRBV7-2 to TRBJ1-2; D is ambiguous. Trimming pared 1 base from V and 6 bases from J, leaving 21 bases between. CDR1 and CDR2 (germline): SGHTA, FQGNSA. The CDR3 spans 17 residues. The CDR3 region has the DNA TGTGCCAGCAGCTTAGGTTTAGGTCAGGTTGGTTGGGATGGCTACACCTTC. Translated: CASSLGLGQVGWDGYTF.

This clonotype was seen ten or more times. The J gene is TRBJ2-5, the V gene TRBV29-1; D uncertain. Germline assignment: CDR1 SQVTM and CDR2 ANQGSEA. This CDR3 region has 10 residues. Trimming shortened V by 4 bases and J by 7 bases, and 7 bases separated the two germline ends. As DNA, the CDR3 is TGCAGCGTTGGTTTGCCGACCCAGTACTTC. This sequence encodes CSVGLPTQYF.

This clonotype was recorded a few times. The chain combines TRBV5-1 with TRBJ2-5, with 7 bases identical to TRBD1. Germline CDR1 and CDR2: SGHRS and YFSETQ. Trimming removed 4 bases from V and 4 bases from J; junction bases left unmatched: 7. The CDR3 extends over 14 amino acids. CDR3 residues: CASSAPGQPETQYF. The CDR3 nucleotides are TGCGCCAGCAGCGCTCCGGGACAGCCAGAGACCCAGTACTTC.

The chain has TRBV3-1 and TRBJ2-1; TRBD2 agrees at 9 bases. The length of the CDR3 is 18 residues. J was trimmed by 5 bases and V by 0 bases; bases with no gene match: 11. Per the germline V gene, CDR1 is LGHDT and CDR2 is YNNKEL (reference sequence). Written as DNA, the CDR3 is TGTGCCAGCAGCCAAGACCCACTAGCGGGCGATATGGACAATGAGCAGTTCTTC. Its translation: CASSQDPLAGDMDNEQFF.

The chain recombines TRBV12-5 with TRBJ1-5, with D tentatively TRBD1 (6 bases). Looked up from germline, CDR1 is LGHNT and CDR2 is FRNRAP. The CDR3 covers 13 residues. The V gene lost 5 bases and the J gene lost 6 bases, with 11 bases spanning the gap. Here the CDR3 reads CASGVGQGQPQHF. The CDR3 coding sequence is TGTGCTAGTGGTGTGGGACAAGGTCAGCCCCAGCATTTT.

The chain combines TRBV11-1 with TRBJ2-1, with 9 nucleotides matching TRBD2. Trimming removed 4 bases from V and 0 bases from J; junction bases left unmatched: 10. The CDR3 contains 18 residues. Germline CDR1 and CDR2: SGHAT and FQDESV (reference sequence). The CDR3 DNA reads TGTGCCAGCAGCTCCACCGGGGCTAGCGGGAACTCCTACAATGAGCAGTTCTTC. Protein: CASSSTGASGNSYNEQFF.

This clonotype was seen only a few times. The chain links TRBV4-1 to TRBJ2-3; the D gene is possibly TRBD1 (6 bases). CDR3 length equals 18 residues. Germline assignment: CDR1 MGHRA and CDR2 YSYEKL. V lost 4 bases and J 1 base, leaving 21 bases between the germline ends. The CDR3 DNA sequence: TGCGCCAGCAGCCGGACCTACCTCGGGACACCCCGCACAGATACGCAGTATTTT. This encodes CASSRTYLGTPRTDTQYF.

This clonotype was observed a few times. The V call is TRBV5-6, the J call TRBJ1-6; possibly TRBD1 for D (5 bases). The CDR3 totals 17 residues. Trimming pared 0 bases from V and 6 bases from J, leaving 16 bases between. CDR1 and CDR2 from the germline V gene are SGHDT and YYEEEE. CDR3 DNA sequence: TGTGCCAGCAGCTTGGGGCAGCAGGGTGCGATTAATTCACCCCTCCACTTT. Its protein product is CASSLGQQGAINSPLHF. The full variable domain, its missing parts supplied by reference TRBV5-6 and TRBJ1-6, is DAGVTQSPTHLIKTRGQQVTLRCSPKSGHDTVSWYQQALGQGPQFIFQYYEEEERQRGNFPDRFSGHQFPNYSSELNVNALLLGDSALYLCASSLGQQGAINSPLHFGNGTRLTVT.

This chain links TRBV3-1 with TRBJ2-6; weak D call: TRBD1 (6 bases). V shed 0 bases and J shed 4 bases, with 19 bases lying between them. The CDR3 spans 19 residues. Germline V CDR1 and CDR2: LGHDT, YNNKEL (reference sequence). The CDR3 sequence: CASSQDRPGVVWGANVLTF. CDR3 sequence (DNA): TGTGCCAGCAGCCAAGATAGGCCAGGGGTTGTGTGGGGGGCCAACGTCCTGACTTTC.

The V call is TRBV6-2 or TRBV6-3, the J call TRBJ2-5; 15 bases line up with TRBD2. Losses at the gene ends were 5 bases for V and 11 bases for J; bases not matched to a gene: 15. CDR1 is MNHEY, CDR2 SVGEGT, per germline. This CDR3 has 17 residues. CDR3 amino acids: CASSPGLAGGHSSEQYF. The CDR3, as DNA: TGTGCCAGCAGTCCCGGACTAGCGGGGGGGCATTCTAGTGAGCAGTACTTC.

The chain combines TRBV20-1 with TRBJ2-3, with 8 bases that match TRBD2. Germline values: CDR1 DFQATT, CDR2 SNEGSKA (reference sequence). The length of the CDR3 is 16 residues. The V and J ends lost 0 bases and 3 bases, in that order; junction bases with no gene match: 8. CDR3 region: CSARDLNRGGTDTQYF. CDR3 bases: TGCAGTGCTAGAGATCTCAATCGGGGGGGGACAGATACGCAGTATTTT.

This sequence joins TRBV6-4 and TRBJ2-7, with 9 bases identical to TRBD1. Germline V gene lookup returns CDR1 MRHNA and CDR2 SNTAGT. CDR3 length equals 15 residues. V gave up 5 bases and J gave up 7 bases; unmatched junction bases: 12. In nucleotides, the CDR3 is TGTGCCAGCAGTCCAACAGGGACAGGGAGGAATGAGCAGTACTTC. This encodes CASSPTGTGRNEQYF.

The rearrangement uses TRBV6-2 or TRBV6-3 and TRBJ2-7, with 8 bases that match TRBD1. Trimming at V came to 6 bases and at J to 2 bases, leaving 6 bases not matched to a gene. CDR1 is MNHEY and CDR2 is SVGEGT in the germline V gene. The CDR3 runs to 14 residues. The CDR3 DNA sequence: TGTGCCAGCAGAAATCAGGGGGCGACCTACGAGCAGTACTTC. Its translation is CASRNQGATYEQYF.

This chain joins TRBV5-8 and TRBJ2-6; no reliable D call. CDR3 length: 15 residues. The germline gives CDR1 SGHTS, CDR2 YDEGEE. Trimming took 4 bases from V and 0 from J, leaving 8 bases between them. The CDR3 nucleotides are TGTGCCAGCAGCCCTACAGACTCTGGGGCCAACGTCCTGACTTTC. Translating it yields CASSPTDSGANVLTF.

This sequence joins TRBV4-2 and TRBJ1-3; D is unresolved. Germline loops: CDR1 LGHNA, CDR2 YNFKEQ. V lost 0 bases and J lost 2, with 11 bases in between. The CDR3 length is 16 residues. The CDR3 region has the DNA TGTGCCAGCAGCCAAGACCCCTCGTGGACTGGAAACACCATATATTTT. It yields the protein CASSQDPSWTGNTIYF.

This clonotype was recorded a few times. This chain uses TRBV7-2 with TRBJ2-3, with D unclear. The CDR3 runs 14 residues. V gave up 0 bases and J gave up 6 bases, with 10 bases separating them. CDR1 and CDR2 from the germline V gene are SGHTA and FQGNSA. CDR3 DNA sequence: TGTGCCAGCAGCTTAGCACATCAAATTGATACGCAGTATTTT. This encodes CASSLAHQIDTQYF.